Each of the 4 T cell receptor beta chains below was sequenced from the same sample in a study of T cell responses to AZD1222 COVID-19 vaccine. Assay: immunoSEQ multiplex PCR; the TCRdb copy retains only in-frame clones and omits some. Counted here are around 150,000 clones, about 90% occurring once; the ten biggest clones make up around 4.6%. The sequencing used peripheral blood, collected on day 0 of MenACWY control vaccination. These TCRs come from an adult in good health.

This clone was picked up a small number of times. The CDR3 region is CARFRWSEPRNEQYF. Here the CDR3 DNA reads TGTGCCAGATTCAGATGGTCAGAACCTCGAAACGAGCAGTACTTC. The chain recombines TRBV6-6 with TRBJ2-7; D is undetermined. Trimming took 9 bases from V and 5 from J, leaving 23 bases between them. Germline V gene data show CDR1 as MNHNY and CDR2 as SVGAGI (reference sequence). This CDR3 region has 15 residues.

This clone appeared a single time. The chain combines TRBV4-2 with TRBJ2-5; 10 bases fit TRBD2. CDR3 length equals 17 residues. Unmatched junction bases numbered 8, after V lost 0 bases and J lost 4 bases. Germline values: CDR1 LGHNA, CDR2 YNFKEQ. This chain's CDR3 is CASSQEGLAGVGETQYF. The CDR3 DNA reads TGTGCCAGCAGCCAAGAGGGTCTAGCGGGAGTGGGAGAGACCCAGTACTTC.

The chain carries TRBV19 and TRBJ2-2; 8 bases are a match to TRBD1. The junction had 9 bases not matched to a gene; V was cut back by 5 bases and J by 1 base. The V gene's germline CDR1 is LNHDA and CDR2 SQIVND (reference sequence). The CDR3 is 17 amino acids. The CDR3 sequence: CASSLRKDRVNTGELFF. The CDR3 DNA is TGTGCCAGTAGTTTAAGAAAGGACAGGGTGAACACCGGGGAGCTGTTTTTT.

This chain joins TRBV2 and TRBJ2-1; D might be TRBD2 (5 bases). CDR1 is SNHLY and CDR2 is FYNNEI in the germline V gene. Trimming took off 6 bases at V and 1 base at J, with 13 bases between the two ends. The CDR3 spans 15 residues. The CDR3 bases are TGTGCCAGCAGGCTTCGGGAAACATCCTACAATGAGCAGTTCTTC. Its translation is CASRLRETSYNEQFF.